This TCR beta chain was obtained from a study of vaccination and CD4 T cells after COVID-19. Cultured CD4+ T cells had their DNA profiled by the Oncomine TCR Beta short-read assay. TCRdb re-analysed the PCR reads in MiXCR, keeping a single row per CDR3 protein. The sample holds tens of thousands of distinct CDR3 sequences, 25% to 35% seen once. This sample's time point: late sampling 161 to 241 days after vaccination in a few convalescent patients. The treatment was: roughly nine-day PBMC culture with coronavirus spike peptide pools or control peptides (ViraFEST assay). As concerns this clonotype: Its target is not known.

The CDR3 totals 14 residues. In germline, CDR1 is DFQATT, CDR2 SNEGSKA (reference sequence). V was cut by 6 bases and J by 4 bases, with 17 bases left in between. Source: CD4+ T cells from blood, cultured in vitro, taken about 7 months after SARS-CoV-2 vaccination. V is TRBV20-1 and J is TRBJ2-3; D is possibly TRBD2 (6 bases). This clonotype was sampled from a human donor who had recovered from COVID-19. Here the CDR3 reads CSAALGGFADTQYF. CDR3 in DNA: TGCAGTGCCGCACTCGGGGGATTTGCAGATACGCAGTATTTT.